This TCR beta chain was retrieved from a study of blood T cell repertoires in COVID-19. The wider study: PBMCs, B-cell-depleted T cells, or T cells were the source of the cDNA or gDNA that made up the material.

From germline, CDR1 is SEHNR and CDR2 FQNEAQ (reference sequence). Trimming cost V 5 bases and J 7 bases; bases outside gene matches: 12. This CDR3 region has 15 residues. Some clones are missing from TCRdb's copy, which holds only in-frame ones; the method was immunoSEQ multiplex PCR. Among more than 200,000 clones listed, around nine tenths were seen once. V and J are TRBV7-9 and TRBJ1-2; TRBD1 agrees at 8 bases. Material for sequencing was peripheral blood. This clonotype was obtained from a man aged 30 to 39 with active or convalescent COVID-19. The CDR3 DNA follows: TGTGCCAGCAGCCATGGACAGGGAGTAGTACGTGGCTACACCTTC. This encodes CASSHGQGVVRGYTF.